These 20 T cell receptor beta chains were sequenced from one sample in a study of sequential checkpoint blockade in melanoma. As for treatment: randomized to nivolumab then ipilimumab (arm A) or the reverse (arm B). Sequencing was performed with immunoSEQ multiplex PCR; in TCRdb, only in-frame clones are kept and a portion is missing. The sample includes approximately 12,000 clones, 75% to 80% of them seen just once. The sample in question was CD8+ T cells sorted from blood (inferred from file names), obtained from a patient given nivolumab and ipilimumab in sequence. Receptors were obtained from a human donor with melanoma.

This sequence joins TRBV5-1 and TRBJ2-7; the match to TRBD1 covers 12 bases. Germline V gene sequence: CDR1 SGHRS, CDR2 YFSETQ. The CDR3 covers 15 residues. Trimming removed 1 base from V and 5 bases from J; junction bases left unmatched: 4. The CDR3: CASSLPGTGGHEQYF. CDR3 in DNA: TGCGCCAGCAGCTTGCCCGGGACAGGGGGCCACGAGCAGTACTTC.

The CDR3 loop reads CASSQGSWGPPYEQYF. For the CDR3, the DNA is TGCGCCAGCAGCCAAGGTTCGTGGGGGCCCCCGTACGAGCAGTACTTC. The genes are TRBV4-3 and TRBJ2-7; perhaps TRBD1 as D (6 bases). Per the germline V gene, CDR1 is LGHNA and CDR2 is YSLEER. This CDR3 has 16 amino acids. V lost 1 base, J lost 4 bases, and 17 bases lay in between.

The chain combines TRBV5-1 with TRBJ2-2; D possibly corresponds to TRBD2 (6 bases). There are 14 residues in the CDR3. V was pared by 2 bases and J by 3 bases, with 8 bases between. Per germline, CDR1 SGHRS and CDR2 YFSETQ. The CDR3 region is CASSFGSYTGELFF. For the CDR3, the DNA is TGCGCCAGCAGCTTCGGGAGCTACACCGGGGAGCTGTTTTTT. Full variable domain (missing parts from reference TRBV5-1 and TRBJ2-2): KAGVTQTPRYLIKTRGQQVTLSCSPISGHRSVSWYQQTPGQGLQFLFEYFSETQRNKGNFPGRFSGRQFSNSRSEMNVSTLELGDSALYLCASSFGSYTGELFFGEGSRLTVL.

The sample holds a few counts of this clone. Relative to the germline gene, one junction end is altered; a read error may explain this. V and J are TRBV29-1 and TRBJ1-1; D is unclear. The CDR3 consists of 15 residues. Germline V CDR1 and CDR2: SQVTM, ANQGSEA. CDR3 amino acids: CSVEVTVYANTEAFF. In nucleotides, the CDR3 is TGCAGCGTAGAAGTCACCGTCTATGCGAACACTGAAGCTTTCTTT.

The rearrangement uses TRBV28 and TRBJ1-5, with D possibly TRBD1 on 5 matching bases. Germline-derived CDR1 and CDR2 are MDHEN and SYDVKM. Trimming stripped 6 bases from V and 0 bases from J, with 18 bases between. The CDR3 covers 17 residues. The CDR3, as DNA: TGTGCCAGCAGCGACCTCAGGGCAGAGTATAGCAATCAGCCCCAGCATTTT. It specifies CASSDLRAEYSNQPQHF.

The chain is built from TRBV2 and TRBJ2-2; D possibly corresponds to TRBD1 (6 bases). The CDR3 has 13 residues. V was pared by 8 bases and J by 6 bases, with 13 bases between. Germline V gene sequence: CDR1 SNHLY, CDR2 FYNNEI. The CDR3 DNA is TGTGCCAGCTTTATGACAGGACCCGGGGAGCTGTTTTTT. It is translated as CASFMTGPGELFF. The full variable domain, its missing parts supplied by reference TRBV2 and TRBJ2-2, is EPEVTQTPSHQVTQMGQEVILRCVPISNHLYFYWYRQILGQKVEFLVSFYNNEISEKSEIFDDQFSVERPDGSNFTLKIRSTKLEDSAMYFCASFMTGPGELFFGEGSRLTVL.

The chain employs TRBV5-1 and TRBJ2-1; 10 bases fit TRBD2. Germline V lookup: CDR1 SGHRS, CDR2 YFSETQ. V lost 3 bases, J lost 2 bases, and 2 bases stayed unmatched. This CDR3 spans 15 amino acids. CDR3 loop: CASSSSGGAYNEQFF. CDR3 nucleotides: TGCGCCAGCAGCTCTAGCGGGGGCGCCTACAATGAGCAGTTCTTC.

The gene calls are TRBV10-2 and TRBJ2-7; a weak D match, TRBD1 (5 bases). Per the germline V gene, CDR1 is WSHSY and CDR2 is SAAADI. This CDR3 has 13 residues. V shed 2 bases and J shed 3 bases, with 8 bases lying between them. CDR3 region: CASSEGADYEQYF. The CDR3 DNA reads as TGCGCCAGCAGTGAGGGGGCAGACTACGAGCAGTACTTC.

The chain employs TRBV7-9 and TRBJ2-2; maybe TRBD2 (6 bases). Germline values: CDR1 SEHNR, CDR2 FQNEAQ (reference sequence). The CDR3 loop spans 15 amino acids. Trimming removed 3 bases at V and 4 bases at J, with 12 bases between. CDR3 residues: CASSLESGVTGELFF. The CDR3 DNA reads as TGTGCCAGCAGCTTGGAGTCGGGGGTCACCGGGGAGCTGTTTTTT. Looking up the rest from reference TRBV7-9 and TRBJ2-2 gives the full variable domain: DTGVSQNPRHKITKRGQNVTFRCDPISEHNRLYWYRQTLGQGPEFLTYFQNEAQLEKSRLLSDRFSAERPKGSFSTLEIQRTEQGDSAMYLCASSLESGVTGELFFGEGSRLTVL.

This chain uses TRBV7-9 with TRBJ2-5; TRBD1 matches 10 bases. The germline V gene has CDR1 SEHNR and CDR2 FQNEAQ (reference sequence). V lost 4 bases, J lost 5 bases, and 13 bases stayed unmatched. The length of the CDR3 is 17 residues. This CDR3 reads CASSSLDRGVSWETQYF. In DNA, the CDR3 is TGTGCCAGCAGCTCGCTGGACAGGGGGGTGTCATGGGAGACCCAGTACTTC.

This clone showed up just once. The chain uses TRBV27 and TRBJ2-5, with TRBD2 matching over 8 bases. Germline V gives CDR1 MNHEY, CDR2 SMNVEV (reference sequence). The ends lost 6 bases at V and 2 bases at J; junction bases unmatched: 8. The CDR3 consists of 15 residues. CDR3 amino acids: CASSETPSGQETQYF. In DNA form, the CDR3 reads TGTGCCAGCAGCGAAACCCCTAGCGGGCAAGAGACCCAGTACTTC.

V and J are TRBV5-6 and TRBJ2-5; 10 bases fit TRBD2. The germline CDR1 and CDR2 sequences are SGHDT and YYEEEE. J lost 4 bases, V lost 4 bases, and 4 bases had no gene match. The CDR3 sequence is 14 residues long. CDR3 residues: CASSNLAGAETQYF. The CDR3, as DNA: TGTGCCAGCAGCAACCTAGCGGGGGCAGAGACCCAGTACTTC. Combining the CDR3 with reference TRBV5-6 and TRBJ2-5 gives the whole variable domain DAGVTQSPTHLIKTRGQQVTLRCSPKSGHDTVSWYQQALGQGPQFIFQYYEEEERQRGNFPDRFSGHQFPNYSSELNVNALLLGDSALYLCASSNLAGAETQYFGPGTRLLVL.

V usage is TRBV18 and J usage is TRBJ2-5, with D possibly matching TRBD1 (6 bases). The V gene's germline CDR1 is KGHSH and CDR2 LQKENI. CDR3 length: 15 residues. Trimming removed 0 bases at V and 2 bases at J, with 10 bases between. Here the CDR3 reads CASSPPSRGQETQYF. The CDR3 DNA is TGTGCCAGCTCACCACCCTCGAGGGGGCAAGAGACCCAGTACTTC.

This clone was recorded only once. The chain combines TRBV4-1 with TRBJ2-7; TRBD1 matches 7 bases. Germline CDR1 and CDR2: MGHRA and YSYEKL. J lost 0 bases, V lost 3 bases, and 14 bases had no gene match. The CDR3 has 18 residues. CDR3 sequence: CASSQDLIWTGLSYEQYF. DNA of the CDR3: TGCGCCAGCAGCCAGGACCTCATTTGGACAGGACTCTCCTACGAGCAGTACTTC.

The chain combines TRBV9 with TRBJ2-7, with 11 bases lining up with TRBD1. The CDR3 loop spans 15 amino acids. Germline CDR1 and CDR2: SGDLS and YYNGEE. J was trimmed by 1 base and V by 3 bases; bases with no gene match: 3. The CDR3 DNA is TGTGCCAGCAGCGCCGGGACAGGGGGTTCCTACGAGCAGTACTTC. This encodes CASSAGTGGSYEQYF. The whole variable domain, filled in from reference TRBV9 and TRBJ2-7, reads DSGVTQTPKHLITATGQRVTLRCSPRSGDLSVYWYQQSLDQGLQFLIQYYNGEERAKGNILERFSAQQFPDLHSELNLSSLELGDSALYFCASSAGTGGSYEQYFGPGTRLTVT.

J is TRBJ2-7 and V is TRBV6-6, with 7 bases matching TRBD1. Germline CDR1 and CDR2: MNHNY and SVGAGI (reference sequence). CDR3 length: 12 amino acids. CDR3 DNA sequence: TGTGCAACCACAGGGGCCGAATACGAGCAGTACTTC. Encoded protein: CATTGAEYEQYF.

This clone was observed a handful of times. The V and J genes are TRBV28 and TRBJ1-2; TRBD1 matches 10 bases. J lost 5 bases, V lost 7 bases, and 7 bases had no gene match. The CDR3 consists of 14 residues. Germline lookup yields CDR1 MDHEN and CDR2 SYDVKM. This CDR3 is CASKAGTGAYGYTF. In DNA form, the CDR3 reads TGTGCCAGCAAAGCCGGGACAGGGGCTTATGGCTACACCTTC.

The gene calls are TRBV4-1 and TRBJ2-7; D remains ambiguous. The CDR3 consists of 14 residues. V gave up 0 bases and J gave up 5 bases, with 11 bases separating them. Germline CDR1 MGHRA, CDR2 YSYEKL. CDR3 sequence (DNA): TGCGCCAGCAGCCAAGATTGGAAGAGCGACGAGCAGTACTTC. It yields the protein CASSQDWKSDEQYF.

The chain uses TRBV30 and TRBJ2-5; D is unclear. CDR1 is GTSNPN, CDR2 SVGIG, per germline (reference sequence). This CDR3 contains 12 residues. The V and J ends lost 3 bases and 5 bases respectively, with 10 bases between them. The CDR3 DNA sequence: TGTGCCTGGAGACCGTGGCAGGAGACCCAGTACTTC. It yields the protein CAWRPWQETQYF.

The chain is built from TRBV5-4 and TRBJ2-3, with 9 bases fitting TRBD2. The CDR3 totals 16 residues. With V trimmed by 4 bases and J by 3 bases, 9 bases remained unmatched. Germline assignment: CDR1 SGHNT and CDR2 YYREEE (reference sequence). The CDR3 region is CASSLSGSGVTDTQYF. In DNA, the CDR3 is TGTGCCAGCAGCCTTAGCGGGAGTGGGGTTACAGATACGCAGTATTTT.